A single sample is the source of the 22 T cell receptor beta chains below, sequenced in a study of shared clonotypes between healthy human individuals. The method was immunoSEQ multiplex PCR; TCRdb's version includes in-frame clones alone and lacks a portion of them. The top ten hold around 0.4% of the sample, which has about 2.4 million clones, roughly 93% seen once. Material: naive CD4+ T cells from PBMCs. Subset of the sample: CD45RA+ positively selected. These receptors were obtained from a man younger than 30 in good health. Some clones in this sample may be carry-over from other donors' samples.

CDR3 protein: CASSEGQGVRTEAFF. CDR3 coding DNA: TGTGCCAGCAGTGAGGGCCAGGGAGTACGGACTGAAGCTTTCTTT. The rearrangement joins TRBV25-1 to TRBJ1-1; D perhaps matches TRBD1 (5 bases). CDR3 length equals 15 residues. V lost 3 bases to trimming and J lost 5 bases, with 16 bases between them. Germline-derived CDR1 and CDR2 are MGHDK and SYGVNS. The entire variable domain, with the rest obtained from reference TRBV25-1 and TRBJ1-1, is as follows: EADIYQTPRYLVIGTGKKITLECSQTMGHDKMYWYQQDPGMELHLIHYSYGVNSTEKGDLSSESTVSRIRTEHFPLTLESARPSHTSQYLCASSEGQGVRTEAFFGQGTRLTVV.

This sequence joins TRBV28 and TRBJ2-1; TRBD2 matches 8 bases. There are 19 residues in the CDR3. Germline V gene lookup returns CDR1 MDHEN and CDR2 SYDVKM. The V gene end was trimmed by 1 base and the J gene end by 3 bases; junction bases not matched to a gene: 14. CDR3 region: CASSLLGALAVPNYNEQFF. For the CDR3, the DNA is TGTGCCAGCAGTTTATTGGGTGCACTAGCGGTCCCCAACTACAATGAGCAGTTCTTC. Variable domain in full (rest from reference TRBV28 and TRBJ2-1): DVKVTQSSRYLVKRTGEKVFLECVQDMDHENMFWYRQDPGLGLRLIYFSYDVKMKEKGDIPEGYSVSREKKERFSLILESASTNQTSMYLCASSLLGALAVPNYNEQFFGPGTRLTVL.

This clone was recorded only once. CDR3 sequence (DNA): TGTGCCAGCCCTTCGCCAGGGGATTATAATTCACCCCTCCACTTT. Residues: CASPSPGDYNSPLHF. The chain employs TRBV7-2 and TRBJ1-6; tentatively, D is TRBD1 (6 bases). CDR1 SGHTA and CDR2 FQGNSA come from the germline V gene. V dropped 8 bases and J dropped 4 bases, with 15 bases sitting between them. CDR3 size: 15 residues.

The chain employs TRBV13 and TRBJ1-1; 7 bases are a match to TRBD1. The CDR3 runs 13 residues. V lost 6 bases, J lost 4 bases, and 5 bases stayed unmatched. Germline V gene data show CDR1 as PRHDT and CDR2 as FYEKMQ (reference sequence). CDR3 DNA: TGTGCCAGCAGGCAACAGGGGAGCACTGAAGCTTTCTTT. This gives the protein CASRQQGSTEAFF.

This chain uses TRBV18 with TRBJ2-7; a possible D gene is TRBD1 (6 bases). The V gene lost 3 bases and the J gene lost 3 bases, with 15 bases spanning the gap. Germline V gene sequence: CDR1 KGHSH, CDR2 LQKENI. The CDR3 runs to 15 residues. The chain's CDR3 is CASSPDRQPLYEQYF. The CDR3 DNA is TGTGCCAGCTCACCGGACAGACAACCACTCTACGAGCAGTACTTC.

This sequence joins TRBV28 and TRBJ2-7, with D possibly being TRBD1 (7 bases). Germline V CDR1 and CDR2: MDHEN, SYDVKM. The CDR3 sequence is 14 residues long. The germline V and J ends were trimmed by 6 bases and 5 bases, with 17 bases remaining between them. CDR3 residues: CASSSTGEADEQYF. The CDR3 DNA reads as TGTGCCAGCAGCTCAACAGGGGAGGCGGACGAGCAGTACTTC.

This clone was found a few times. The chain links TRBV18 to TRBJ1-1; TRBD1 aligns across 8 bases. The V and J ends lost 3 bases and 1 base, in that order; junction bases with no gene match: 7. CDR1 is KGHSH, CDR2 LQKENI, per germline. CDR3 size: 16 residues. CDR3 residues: CASSPPIQGENTEAFF. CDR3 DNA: TGTGCCAGCTCACCCCCGATACAGGGGGAGAACACTGAAGCTTTCTTT.

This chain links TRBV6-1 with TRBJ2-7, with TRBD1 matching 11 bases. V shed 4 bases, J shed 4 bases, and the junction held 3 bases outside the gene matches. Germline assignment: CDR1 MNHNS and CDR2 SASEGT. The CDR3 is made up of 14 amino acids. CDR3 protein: CASSVGQGGYEQYF. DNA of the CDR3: TGTGCCAGCAGTGTGGGACAGGGGGGATACGAGCAGTACTTC.

This CDR3 is CASSRGTGGRGSSYNEQFF. CDR3 DNA: TGTGCCAGCTCACGCGGGACAGGGGGCCGGGGGAGCTCCTACAATGAGCAGTTCTTC. This chain links TRBV18 with TRBJ2-1, with 12 bases aligning to TRBD1. Trimming took 4 bases from V and 0 from J; bases not matched to a gene: 10. The CDR3 runs 19 residues. The germline V gene has CDR1 KGHSH and CDR2 LQKENI.

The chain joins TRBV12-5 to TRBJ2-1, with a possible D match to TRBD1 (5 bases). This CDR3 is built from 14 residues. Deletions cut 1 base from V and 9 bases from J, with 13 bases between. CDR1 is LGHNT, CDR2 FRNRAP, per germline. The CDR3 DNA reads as TGTGCTAGTGGTTTGGGTCCCAGGGTTTTTGAGCAGTTCTTC. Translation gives CASGLGPRVFEQFF.

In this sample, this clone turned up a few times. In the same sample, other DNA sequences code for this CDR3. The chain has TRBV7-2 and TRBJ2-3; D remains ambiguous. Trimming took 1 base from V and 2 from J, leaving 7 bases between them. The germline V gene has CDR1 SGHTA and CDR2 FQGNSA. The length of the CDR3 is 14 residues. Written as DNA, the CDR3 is TGTGCCAGCAGCTTAGGTCCATTCACAGATACGCAGTATTTT. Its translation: CASSLGPFTDTQYF.

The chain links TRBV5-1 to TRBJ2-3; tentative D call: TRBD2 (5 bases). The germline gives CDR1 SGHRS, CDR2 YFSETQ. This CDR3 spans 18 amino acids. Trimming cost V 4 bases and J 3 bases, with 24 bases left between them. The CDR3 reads CASSPGLAGTTGTDTQYF. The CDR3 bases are TGCGCCAGCAGCCCTGGGTTAGCCGGCACCACGGGGACAGATACGCAGTATTTT.

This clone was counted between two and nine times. CDR3 coding DNA: TGTGCCAGCAGTAACAGGGTGGGACAGCCCCAGCATTTT. Its translation: CASSNRVGQPQHF. This chain connects TRBV6-5 to TRBJ1-5; tentative D call: TRBD1 (6 bases). The CDR3 has 13 residues. Deletions cut 5 bases from V and 7 bases from J, with 12 bases between. Germline V gene sequence: CDR1 MNHEY, CDR2 SVGAGI.

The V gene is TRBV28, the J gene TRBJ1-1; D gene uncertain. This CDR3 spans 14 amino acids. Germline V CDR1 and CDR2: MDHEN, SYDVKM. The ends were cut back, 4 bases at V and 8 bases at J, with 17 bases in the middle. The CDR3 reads CASSSSTPRFEAFF. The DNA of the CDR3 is TGTGCCAGCAGTTCCTCGACCCCACGTTTCGAAGCTTTCTTT.

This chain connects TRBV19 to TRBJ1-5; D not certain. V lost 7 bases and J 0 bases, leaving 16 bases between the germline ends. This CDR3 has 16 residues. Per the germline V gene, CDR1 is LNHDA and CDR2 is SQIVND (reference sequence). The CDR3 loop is CASTITGDRSNQPQHF. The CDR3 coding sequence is TGTGCCAGTACCATCACGGGTGACCGTAGCAATCAGCCCCAGCATTTT.

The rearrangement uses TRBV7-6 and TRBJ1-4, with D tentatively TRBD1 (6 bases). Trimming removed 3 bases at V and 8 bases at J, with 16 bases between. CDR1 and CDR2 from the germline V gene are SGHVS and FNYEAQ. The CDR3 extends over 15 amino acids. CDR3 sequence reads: CASSLIPSQGEKLFF. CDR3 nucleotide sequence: TGTGCCAGCAGCTTGATTCCCAGCCAGGGGGAAAAACTGTTTTTT.

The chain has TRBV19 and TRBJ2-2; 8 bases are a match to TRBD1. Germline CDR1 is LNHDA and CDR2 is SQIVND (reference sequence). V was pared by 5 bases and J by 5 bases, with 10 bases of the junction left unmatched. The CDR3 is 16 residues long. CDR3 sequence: CASSSGRQGKTGELFF. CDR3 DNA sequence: TGTGCCAGTAGTTCTGGCCGACAGGGGAAGACCGGGGAGCTGTTTTTT.

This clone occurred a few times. The CDR3 bases are TGCGCCAGCAGCTTTGATGGACAGGGCTACGAGCAGTACTTC. This translates into CASSFDGQGYEQYF. The chain is built from TRBV5-1 and TRBJ2-7; 8 positions match TRBD1. The germline V gene encodes CDR1 SGHRS and CDR2 YFSETQ. This CDR3 comprises 14 residues. V dropped 2 bases and J dropped 3; count of bases not matched to a gene: 4.

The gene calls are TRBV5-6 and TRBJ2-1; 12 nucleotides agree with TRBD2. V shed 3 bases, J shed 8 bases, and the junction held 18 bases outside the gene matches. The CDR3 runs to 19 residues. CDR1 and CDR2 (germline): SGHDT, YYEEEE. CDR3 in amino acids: CASSSTGRLAGVRVDEQFF. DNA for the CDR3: TGTGCCAGCAGCTCAACGGGGAGACTAGCGGGAGTTCGGGTTGATGAGCAGTTCTTC.

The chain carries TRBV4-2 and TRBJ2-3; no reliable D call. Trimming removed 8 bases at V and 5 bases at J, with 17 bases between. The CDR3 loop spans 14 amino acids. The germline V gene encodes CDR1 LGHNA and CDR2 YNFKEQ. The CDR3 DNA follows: TGTGCCAGCCGCCTGAAAGGGTTCGGAGATACGCAGTATTTT. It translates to CASRLKGFGDTQYF.

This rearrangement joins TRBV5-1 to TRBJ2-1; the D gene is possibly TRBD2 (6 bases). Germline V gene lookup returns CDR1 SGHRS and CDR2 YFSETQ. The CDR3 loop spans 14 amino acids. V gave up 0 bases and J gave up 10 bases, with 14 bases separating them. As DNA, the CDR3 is TGCGCCAGCAGCTTGGCTTTCGAGGGACTCGAGCAGTTCTTC. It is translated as CASSLAFEGLEQFF.

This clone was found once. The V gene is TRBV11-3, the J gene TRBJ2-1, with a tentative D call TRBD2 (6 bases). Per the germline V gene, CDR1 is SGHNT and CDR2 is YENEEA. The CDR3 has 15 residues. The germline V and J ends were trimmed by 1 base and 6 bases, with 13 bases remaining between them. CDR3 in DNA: TGTGCCAGCAGCTTAGGGGAGGCGGAGGGCAATGAGCAGTTCTTC. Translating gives CASSLGEAEGNEQFF.